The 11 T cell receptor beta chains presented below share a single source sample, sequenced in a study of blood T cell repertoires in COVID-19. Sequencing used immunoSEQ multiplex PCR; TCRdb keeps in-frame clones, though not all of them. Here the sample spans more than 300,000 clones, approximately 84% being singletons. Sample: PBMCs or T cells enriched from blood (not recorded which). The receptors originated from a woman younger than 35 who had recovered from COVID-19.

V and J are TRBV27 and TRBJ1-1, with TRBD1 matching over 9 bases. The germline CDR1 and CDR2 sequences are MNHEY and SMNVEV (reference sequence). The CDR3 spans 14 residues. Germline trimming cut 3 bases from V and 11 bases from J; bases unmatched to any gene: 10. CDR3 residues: CASSFRDREYRAFF. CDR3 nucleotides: TGTGCCAGCAGTTTCCGGGACAGGGAGTATAGGGCTTTCTTT.

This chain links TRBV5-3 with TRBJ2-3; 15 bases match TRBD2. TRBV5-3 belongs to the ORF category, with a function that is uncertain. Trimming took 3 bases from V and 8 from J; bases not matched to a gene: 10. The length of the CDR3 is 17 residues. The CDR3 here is CARSSLTGTSGRSTQYF. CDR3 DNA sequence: TGTGCCAGAAGCTCCCTTACCGGGACTAGCGGGAGGTCTACGCAGTATTTT.

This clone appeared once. CDR3 nucleotide sequence: TGTGCCAGCAGGCCTGCCGGGACAGGTCTAGGTAGCAATCAGCCCCAGCATTTT. Residues: CASRPAGTGLGSNQPQHF. V gene TRBV28 combines with J gene TRBJ1-5; 8 nucleotides line up with TRBD1. Germline CDR1 is MDHEN and CDR2 is SYDVKM. After removal of 6 bases from V and 0 bases from J, the junction contained 13 bases not matched to a gene. The CDR3 spans 18 residues.

Written as DNA, the CDR3 is TGTGCCAGCAGCGACTCGCAGGGAAGCGGAAACACCATATATTTT. Amino acids: CASSDSQGSGNTIYF. The chain recombines TRBV6-5 with TRBJ1-3; a weak D match, TRBD1 (5 bases). This CDR3 spans 15 amino acids. Deletions cut 6 bases from V and 4 bases from J, with 16 bases between. Germline V lookup: CDR1 MNHEY, CDR2 SVGAGI.

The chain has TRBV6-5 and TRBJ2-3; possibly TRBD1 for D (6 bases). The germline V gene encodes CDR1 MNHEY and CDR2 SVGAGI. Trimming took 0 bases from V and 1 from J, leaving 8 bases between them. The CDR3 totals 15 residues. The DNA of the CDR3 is TGTGCCAGCAGTTACTCGAGACAGGGCACAGATACGCAGTATTTT. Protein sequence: CASSYSRQGTDTQYF.

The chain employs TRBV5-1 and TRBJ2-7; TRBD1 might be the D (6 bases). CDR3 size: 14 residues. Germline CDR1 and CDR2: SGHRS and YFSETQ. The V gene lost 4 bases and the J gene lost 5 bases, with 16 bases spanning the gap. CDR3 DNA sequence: TGCGCCAGCAGCCCAGGGGACAAGTACCACGAGCAGTACTTC. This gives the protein CASSPGDKYHEQYF.

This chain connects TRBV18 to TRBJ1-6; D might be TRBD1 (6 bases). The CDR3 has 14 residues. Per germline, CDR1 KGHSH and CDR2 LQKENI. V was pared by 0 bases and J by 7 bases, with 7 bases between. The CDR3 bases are TGTGCCAGCTCACCACCAGGGGGAAATTCACCCCTCCACTTT. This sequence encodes CASSPPGGNSPLHF.

The CDR3 DNA is TGTGCCAGCAGCAAAGAACCCGGGACAGGCGCCTATAATTCACCCCTCCACTTT. It yields the protein CASSKEPGTGAYNSPLHF. The chain joins TRBV27 to TRBJ1-6; TRBD1 matches at 8 bases. CDR1 is MNHEY and CDR2 is SMNVEV in the germline V gene (reference sequence). The V gene end was trimmed by 6 bases and the J gene end by 2 bases; junction bases not matched to a gene: 12. CDR3 length: 18 amino acids.

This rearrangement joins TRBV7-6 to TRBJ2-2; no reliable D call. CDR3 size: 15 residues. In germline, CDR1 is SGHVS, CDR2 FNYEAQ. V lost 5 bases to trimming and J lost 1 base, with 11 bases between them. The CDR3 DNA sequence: TGTGCCAGCAGCCCCGATTACGGGAACACCGGGGAGCTGTTTTTT. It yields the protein CASSPDYGNTGELFF. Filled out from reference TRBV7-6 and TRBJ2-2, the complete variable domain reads GAGVSQSPRYKVTKRGQDVALRCDPISGHVSLYWYRQALGQGPEFLTYFNYEAQQDKSGLPNDRFSAERPEGSISTLTIQRTEQRDSAMYRCASSPDYGNTGELFFGEGSRLTVL.

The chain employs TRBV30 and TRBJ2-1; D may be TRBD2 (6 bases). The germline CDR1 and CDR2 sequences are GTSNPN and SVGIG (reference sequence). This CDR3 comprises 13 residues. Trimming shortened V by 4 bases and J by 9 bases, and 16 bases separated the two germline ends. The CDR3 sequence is CAWTFGGWSEQFF. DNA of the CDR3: TGTGCCTGGACATTTGGGGGGTGGAGTGAGCAGTTCTTC.

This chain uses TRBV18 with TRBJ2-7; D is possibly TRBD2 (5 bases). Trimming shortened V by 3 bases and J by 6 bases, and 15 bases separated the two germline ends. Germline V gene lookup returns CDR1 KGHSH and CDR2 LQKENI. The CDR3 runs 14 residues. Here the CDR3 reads CASSPGLRSGEQYF. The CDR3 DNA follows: TGTGCCAGCTCACCTGGACTTAGATCCGGCGAGCAGTACTTC. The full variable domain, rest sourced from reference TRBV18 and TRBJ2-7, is NAGVMQNPRHLVRRRGQEARLRCSPMKGHSHVYWYRQLPEEGLKFMVYLQKENIIDESGMPKERFSAEFPKEGPSILRIQQVVRGDSAAYFCASSPGLRSGEQYFGPGTRLTVT.